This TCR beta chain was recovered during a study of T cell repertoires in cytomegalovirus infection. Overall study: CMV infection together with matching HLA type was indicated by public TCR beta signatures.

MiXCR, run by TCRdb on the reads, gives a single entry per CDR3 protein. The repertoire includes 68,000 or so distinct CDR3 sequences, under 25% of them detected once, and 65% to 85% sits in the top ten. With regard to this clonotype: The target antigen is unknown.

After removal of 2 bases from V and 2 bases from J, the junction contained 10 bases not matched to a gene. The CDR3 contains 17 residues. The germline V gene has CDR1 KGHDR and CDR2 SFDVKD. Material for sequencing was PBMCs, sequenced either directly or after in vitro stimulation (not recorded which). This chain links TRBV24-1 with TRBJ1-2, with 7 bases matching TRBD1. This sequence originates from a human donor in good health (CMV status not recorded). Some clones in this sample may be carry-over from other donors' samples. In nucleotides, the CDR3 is TGTGCCACCAGTGATTCGTCCGGGACAGAGGGGAACTATGGCTACACCTTC. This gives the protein CATSDSSGTEGNYGYTF.